A selection of T cell receptor beta chains follows, all from one sample in a study of cytomegalovirus exposure and HLA in healthy donors. Profiled with immunoSEQ multiplex PCR; TCRdb holds only in-frame clones, not every one. The sample lists under 150,000 clones, 80% to 90% occurring once. The specimen was PBMCs. The receptors were gathered from a woman aged 40 to 55 in good health and CMV-seropositive. CDR3s include the opening cysteine and the closing phenylalanine or tryptophan. D genes are given only for firm matches. Clone size, where shown, is once, few, many, or a class for clones that have expanded.

length	J	D	V	size	CDR3	DNA
11	TRBJ2-5	-	TRBV19	-	CASSIAETQYF	TGTGCCAGTAGTATAGCGGAGACCCAGTACTTC
14	TRBJ2-5	-	TRBV28	-	CASSPPRPPETQYF	TGTGCCAGCAGTCCCCCGCGCCCCCCAGAGACCCAGTACTTC
15	TRBJ2-3	TRBD2	TRBV5-6	-	CASSLGGRATDTQYF	TGTGCCAGCAGCTTGGGCGGGAGGGCCACAGATACGCAGTATTTT
14	TRBJ2-7	-	TRBV2	-	CASRPVQGTYEQYF	TGTGCCAGCAGACCCGTCCAGGGAACCTACGAGCAGTACTTC
18	TRBJ2-7	TRBD1	TRBV7-9	few	CASSYLVGQVNSRGEQYF	TGTGCCAGCAGCTACCTAGTGGGACAGGTCAATTCACGGGGCGAGCAGTACTTC
15	TRBJ2-1	TRBD1	TRBV7-3	-	CASSSGQGQRSEQFF	TGTGCCAGCAGCTCCGGACAGGGTCAGAGGAGTGAGCAGTTCTTC
14	TRBJ1-1	-	TRBV9	-	CASSVEGIGPEAFF	TGTGCCAGCAGCGTAGAGGGGATTGGACCTGAAGCTTTCTTT
16	TRBJ2-7	-	TRBV19	-	CASSIADSVVSYEQYF	TGTGCCAGTAGTATAGCGGACAGTGTCGTCTCCTACGAGCAGTACTTC
16	TRBJ2-2	-	TRBV5-6	-	CASSRWREGNTGELFF	TGTGCCAGCAGCCGTTGGAGGGAAGGAAACACCGGGGAGCTGTTTTTT
17	TRBJ2-7	-	TRBV7-2	-	CASSLAPPGASSYEQYF	TGTGCCAGCAGCTTAGCTCCCCCTGGGGCGAGCTCCTACGAGCAGTACTTC
16	TRBJ2-7	TRBD1	TRBV4-1	-	CASSQVPGQGLYEQYF	TGCGCCAGCAGCCAAGTACCGGGACAGGGGCTGTACGAGCAGTACTTC
14	TRBJ1-5	-	TRBV19	-	CASRTGFGYQPQHF	TGTGCCAGTAGGACAGGCTTTGGATATCAGCCCCAGCATTTT
16	TRBJ2-7	TRBD2	TRBV4-3	-	CASSQGLAGGTYEQYF	TGCGCCAGCAGCCAGGGACTAGCGGGAGGGACCTACGAGCAGTACTTC
15	TRBJ2-7	-	TRBV6-6	-	CASSYSPQNSYEQYF	TGTGCCAGCAGTTACTCCCCTCAGAACTCCTACGAGCAGTACTTC
16	TRBJ2-2	TRBD2	TRBV5-1	few	CASSLEASGNTGELFF	TGCGCCAGCAGCTTGGAGGCTAGCGGGAACACCGGGGAGCTGTTTTTT
16	TRBJ2-1	-	TRBV9	-	CASSVALDSSYNEQFF	TGTGCCAGCAGCGTAGCCCTCGACTCGTCGTACAATGAGCAGTTCTTC
16	TRBJ2-5	TRBD2	TRBV9	-	CASSAQLAGGAETQYF	TGTGCCAGCAGCGCTCAACTAGCGGGGGGAGCAGAGACCCAGTACTTC
13	TRBJ2-5	-	TRBV5-1	-	CASSDGIRGTQYF	TGCGCCAGCAGCGACGGGATTCGAGGGACCCAGTACTTC
14	TRBJ1-1	-	TRBV10-3	-	CAISFQGAATEAFF	TGTGCCATCAGTTTCCAAGGGGCGGCCACTGAAGCTTTCTTT
14	TRBJ1-4	TRBD1	TRBV5-1	few	CASSSGQGIGKLFF	TGCGCCAGCAGCTCCGGACAGGGGATCGGAAAACTGTTTTTT
16	TRBJ2-3	TRBD1	TRBV27	-	CASSKRTGFSTDTQYF	TGTGCCAGCAGTAAGCGGACAGGGTTTAGCACAGATACGCAGTATTTT
16	TRBJ1-1	-	TRBV5-7	-	CASSRTQGGWDTEAFF	TGTGCCAGCAGCAGGACACAGGGCGGGTGGGACACTGAAGCTTTCTTT
15	TRBJ1-2	-	TRBV15	-	CATSSIEDTNYGYTF	TGTGCCACCAGCAGTATAGAGGACACTAACTATGGCTACACCTTC